These 24 T cell receptor beta chains originate from one sample sequenced in a study of cytomegalovirus exposure and HLA in healthy donors. 13 Jbeta primers and 60 Vbeta primers were used for the PCR. TCRdb's table, derived via immunoSEQ multiplex PCR, lists solely in-frame clones and lacks some. The repertoire includes around 130,000 clones, roughly four fifths of them detected once, and under 6% sits in the top ten. Specimen: PBMCs. The receptors come from a woman between 40 and 55 years old in good health and CMV-seropositive.

The chain employs TRBV13 and TRBJ2-3; 11 nucleotides agree with TRBD2. Trimming took 0 bases from V and 8 from J; bases not matched to a gene: 7. Per germline, CDR1 PRHDT and CDR2 FYEKMQ (reference sequence). The CDR3 has 16 residues. The CDR3 nucleotides are TGTGCCAGCAGCTTAGGCGGCACTAGCGGGAGTGGTACGCAGTATTTT. Encoded protein: CASSLGGTSGSGTQYF.

Only a few counts were recorded for this clone. This rearrangement joins TRBV30 to TRBJ1-2; TRBD1 is a possible D gene (6 bases). The germline V gene has CDR1 GTSNPN and CDR2 SVGIG (reference sequence). With 5 bases removed from V and 8 bases from J, the gap between germline ends came to 12 bases. This CDR3 has 11 residues. CDR3 coding DNA: TGTGCCTGGGGGGGGGCTGGCGGCTACACCTTC. Encoded protein: CAWGGAGGYTF.

The V gene is TRBV28, the J gene TRBJ2-7, with 8 bases aligning to TRBD1. J lost 1 base, V lost 7 bases, and 6 bases had no gene match. Germline CDR1 and CDR2: MDHEN and SYDVKM. The CDR3 extends over 14 amino acids. The CDR3 DNA sequence: TGTGCCAGCACCGACGGACAGGGTTCCTACGAGCAGTACTTC. This translates into CASTDGQGSYEQYF.

The chain uses TRBV7-9 and TRBJ2-3; 13 nucleotides match TRBD2. CDR1 and CDR2 from the germline V gene are SEHNR and FQNEAQ (reference sequence). The V gene end was trimmed by 0 bases and the J gene end by 1 base; junction bases not matched to a gene: 7. The CDR3 loop spans 19 amino acids. The chain's CDR3 is CASSLALAGGSFGTDTQYF. CDR3 DNA: TGTGCCAGCAGCTTAGCACTAGCGGGGGGGTCCTTCGGCACAGATACGCAGTATTTT.

This clone was seen only once. The V and J genes are TRBV7-6 and TRBJ1-2; 8 positions match TRBD1. The CDR3 extends over 13 amino acids. CDR1 SGHVS and CDR2 FNYEAQ come from the germline V gene. With V trimmed by 7 bases and J by 4 bases, 5 bases remained unmatched. The CDR3 DNA reads TGTGCCAGCACACAACAGGGGGGCTATGGCTACACCTTC. It is translated as CASTQQGGYGYTF.

This chain joins TRBV6-5 and TRBJ2-1; 10 bases match TRBD1. The germline gives CDR1 MNHEY, CDR2 SVGAGI. V shed 0 bases and J 14 bases; nucleotides not matched to a gene: 4. CDR3 size: 13 residues. The DNA of the CDR3 is TGTGCCAGCAGTTACTCTGGGACAGGGGAGGAGTTCTTC. The encoded protein is CASSYSGTGEEFF.

Turning to this clone: The conserved phenylalanine or tryptophan normally closing the CDR3 is absent here, so this likely arose from a read error. The chain employs TRBV2 and TRBJ1-4; unclear D gene. CDR3 length: 14 amino acids. CDR1 is SNHLY, CDR2 FYNNEI, per germline. V lost 7 bases to trimming and J lost 4 bases, with 13 bases between them. The CDR3 region has the DNA TGTGCCAGCAAGGGAGGCCAGAGTAATGAAAAACTGTTTGTT. It codes for CASKGGQSNEKLFV.

The CDR3 region is CASRNTYSGNTIYF. CDR3 in DNA: TGTGCCAGCAGGAACACATACTCTGGAAACACCATATATTTT. V is TRBV27 and J is TRBJ1-3; D call uncertain. CDR1 is MNHEY and CDR2 is SMNVEV in the germline V gene (reference sequence). V lost 6 bases and J lost 0, with 9 bases in between. This CDR3 comprises 14 residues.

The CDR3 here is CASSLDGRTNEKLFF. CDR3 sequence (DNA): TGTGCCAGCAGCTTAGACGGTAGAACTAATGAAAAACTGTTTTTT. The chain recombines TRBV11-2 with TRBJ1-4; D is ambiguous. Germline V CDR1 and CDR2: SGHAT, FQNNGV. The CDR3 has 15 amino acids. V gave up 0 bases and J gave up 1 base, with 6 bases separating them.

The rearrangement links TRBV4-2 to TRBJ2-1; D perhaps matches TRBD2 (5 bases). The CDR3 has 16 residues. Germline loops: CDR1 LGHNA, CDR2 YNFKEQ. V dropped 0 bases and J dropped 0 bases, with 9 bases sitting between them. The CDR3, as DNA: TGTGCCAGCAGCCAAGATCAAGGGAGCTCCTACAATGAGCAGTTCTTC. Its translation is CASSQDQGSSYNEQFF.

The rearrangement joins TRBV30 to TRBJ1-2, with a weak D call TRBD1 (6 bases). Trimming took off 5 bases at V and 8 bases at J, with 18 bases between the two ends. The CDR3 length is 13 residues. CDR1 is GTSNPN, CDR2 SVGIG, per germline (reference sequence). CDR3 region: CAWVQPWDTGYTF. Written as DNA, the CDR3 is TGTGCCTGGGTACAGCCTTGGGACACAGGCTACACCTTC.

The chain has TRBV6-5 and TRBJ2-7; D ambiguous. Deletions cut 7 bases from V and 5 bases from J, with 15 bases between. This CDR3 comprises 13 residues. Looked up from germline, CDR1 is MNHEY and CDR2 is SVGAGI. The CDR3 DNA reads as TGTGCCAGCAAGTTGCAGGTGTCCCACGAGCAGTACTTC. Translated: CASKLQVSHEQYF.

The rearrangement links TRBV11-2 to TRBJ2-7, with D possibly matching TRBD2 (5 bases). The CDR3 has 15 residues. The V gene's germline CDR1 is SGHAT and CDR2 FQNNGV. Trimming took 5 bases from V and 2 from J, leaving 16 bases between them. The CDR3 DNA follows: TGTGCCAGCAGCAGTTTTTTCGGGGAACCCTACGAGCAGTACTTC. It specifies CASSSFFGEPYEQYF.

This clone showed up just a few times. This CDR3 is CASGLGPGTEAFF. CDR3 DNA: TGTGCTAGTGGTTTGGGACCGGGAACTGAAGCTTTCTTT. The chain combines TRBV12-5 with TRBJ1-1; no clear D gene. V was shortened by 1 base and J by 5 bases, with 8 bases between the two germline ends. The CDR3 runs 13 residues. The V gene's germline CDR1 is LGHNT and CDR2 FRNRAP.

This rearrangement joins TRBV7-8 to TRBJ2-1; 10 nucleotides agree with TRBD2. This CDR3 has 16 residues. Germline assignment: CDR1 SGHVS and CDR2 FQNEAQ. V was pared by 4 bases and J by 4 bases, with 7 bases of the junction left unmatched. Written as DNA, the CDR3 is TGTGCCAGCAGCTATCCTAGCGGGGGCCGTTACAATGAGCAGTTCTTC. Protein: CASSYPSGGRYNEQFF.

J is TRBJ1-3 and V is TRBV6-5; no clear D. CDR1 and CDR2 from the germline V gene are MNHEY and SVGAGI. There are 14 residues in the CDR3. Deletions cut 6 bases from V and 7 bases from J, with 16 bases between. The CDR3 nucleotides are TGTGCCAGCAGGAGGGCCCGGGGAGGGAACACCATATATTTT. As protein: CASRRARGGNTIYF.

The chain recombines TRBV27 with TRBJ2-5; 8 nucleotides agree with TRBD1. The DNA end lines up better with TRBJ2-7; the J call may be wrong. The CDR3 is 15 amino acids. CDR1 is MNHEY and CDR2 is SMNVEV in the germline V gene (reference sequence). The CDR3 coding sequence is TGTGCCAGCAGTTTATCGGGACAGGCCGTGGGCGAGCAGTACTTC. Encoded protein: CASSLSGQAVGEQYF.

The V call is TRBV5-6, the J call TRBJ1-1, with D unresolved. The germline V gene encodes CDR1 SGHDT and CDR2 YYEEEE. This CDR3 comprises 12 residues. Deletions cut 5 bases from V and 5 bases from J, with 10 bases between. The CDR3 nucleotides read TGTGCCAGCAGTCACGCGGATACTGAAGCTTTCTTT. It codes for CASSHADTEAFF.

The gene calls are TRBV19 and TRBJ2-1, with D possibly being TRBD2 (6 bases). This CDR3 spans 15 amino acids. Germline values: CDR1 LNHDA, CDR2 SQIVND (reference sequence). Trimming pared 4 bases from V and 2 bases from J, leaving 12 bases between. This CDR3 is CASSRGLHTYNEQFF. CDR3 DNA sequence: TGTGCCAGTAGTAGAGGACTACACACCTACAATGAGCAGTTCTTC.

The chain joins TRBV5-1 to TRBJ1-1, with TRBD1 as a possible D gene (6 bases). This CDR3 spans 13 amino acids. CDR1 is SGHRS, CDR2 YFSETQ, per germline. The germline V and J ends were trimmed by 4 bases and 4 bases, with 11 bases remaining between them. In nucleotides, the CDR3 is TGCGCCAGCAGCCAAACAGGGCTCACTGAAGCTTTCTTT. It translates to CASSQTGLTEAFF.

The rearrangement uses TRBV5-1 and TRBJ2-3, with 14 bases aligning to TRBD2. The CDR3 consists of 16 residues. Germline CDR1 reads SGHRS; CDR2 reads YFSETQ. With V trimmed by 2 bases and J by 6 bases, 5 bases remained unmatched. The CDR3 reads CASSFRTSGGSDTQYF. The CDR3 DNA sequence: TGCGCCAGCAGCTTTCGGACTAGCGGGGGGTCGGATACGCAGTATTTT.

This chain links TRBV5-8 with TRBJ2-5; TRBD2 agrees at 16 bases. The CDR3 is made up of 16 amino acids. Germline-derived CDR1 and CDR2 are SGHTS and YDEGEE. Trimming at V came to 5 bases and at J to 4 bases, leaving 5 bases not matched to a gene. Here the CDR3 reads CASSRGTSGGGETQYF. The CDR3 coding sequence is TGTGCCAGCAGTCGTGGGACTAGCGGGGGGGGAGAGACCCAGTACTTC.

The V call is TRBV11-2, the J call TRBJ2-1; 12 bases are shared with TRBD2. The CDR3 is made up of 18 amino acids. Germline CDR1 is SGHAT and CDR2 is FQNNGV. The ends lost 2 bases at V and 12 bases at J; junction bases unmatched: 17. CDR3 protein: CASSLSTALAGGPGRQFF. The CDR3 DNA reads TGTGCCAGCAGCTTAAGCACGGCGCTAGCGGGGGGGCCGGGTCGGCAGTTCTTC.

The chain carries TRBV9 and TRBJ2-7; 10 positions agree with TRBD2. Unmatched junction bases numbered 4, after V lost 4 bases and J lost 0 bases. There are 15 residues in the CDR3. Germline CDR1 SGDLS, CDR2 YYNGEE. CDR3 protein: CASSLSGRSSYEQYF. CDR3 DNA: TGTGCCAGCAGCCTTAGCGGGAGGAGCTCCTACGAGCAGTACTTC.